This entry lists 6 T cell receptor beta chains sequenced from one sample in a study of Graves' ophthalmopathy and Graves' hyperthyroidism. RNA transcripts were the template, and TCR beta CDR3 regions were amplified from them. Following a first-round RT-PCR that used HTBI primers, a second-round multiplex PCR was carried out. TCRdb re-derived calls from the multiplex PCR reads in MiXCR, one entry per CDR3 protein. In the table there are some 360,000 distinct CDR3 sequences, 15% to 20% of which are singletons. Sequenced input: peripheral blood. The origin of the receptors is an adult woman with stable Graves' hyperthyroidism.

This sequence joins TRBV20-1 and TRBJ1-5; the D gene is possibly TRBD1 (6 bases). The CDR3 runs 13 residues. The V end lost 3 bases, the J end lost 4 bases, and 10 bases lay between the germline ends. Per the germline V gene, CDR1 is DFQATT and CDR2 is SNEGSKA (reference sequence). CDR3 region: CSASNRVNQPQHF. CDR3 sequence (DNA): TGCAGTGCTAGTAACAGGGTAAATCAGCCCCAGCATTTT.

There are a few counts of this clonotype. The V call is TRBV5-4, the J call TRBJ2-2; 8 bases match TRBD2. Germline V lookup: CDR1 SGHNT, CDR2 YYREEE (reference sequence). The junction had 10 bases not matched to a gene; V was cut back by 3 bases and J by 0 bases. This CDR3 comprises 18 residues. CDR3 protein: CASSSRGGRQTNTGELFF. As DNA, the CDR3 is TGTGCCAGCAGCTCCCGGGGGGGGAGGCAAACGAACACCGGGGAGCTGTTTTTT.

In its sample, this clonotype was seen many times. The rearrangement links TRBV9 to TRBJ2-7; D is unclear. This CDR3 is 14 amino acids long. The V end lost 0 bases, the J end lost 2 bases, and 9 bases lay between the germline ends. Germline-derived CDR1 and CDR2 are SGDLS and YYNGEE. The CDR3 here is CASSVGGGAYEQYF. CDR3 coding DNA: TGTGCCAGCAGCGTAGGCGGCGGAGCCTACGAGCAGTACTTC.

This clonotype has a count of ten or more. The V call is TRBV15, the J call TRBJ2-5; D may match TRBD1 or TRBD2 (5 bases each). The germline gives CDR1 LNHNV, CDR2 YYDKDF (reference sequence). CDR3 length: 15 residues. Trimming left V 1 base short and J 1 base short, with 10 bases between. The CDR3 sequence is CATSRVRGIQETQYF. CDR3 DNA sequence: TGTGCCACCAGCAGAGTGAGGGGTATCCAAGAGACCCAGTACTTC. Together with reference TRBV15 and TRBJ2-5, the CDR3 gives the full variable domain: DAMVIQNPRYQVTQFGKPVTLSCSQTLNHNVMYWYQQKSSQAPKLLFHYYDKDFNNEADTPDNFQSRRPNTSFCFLDIRSPGLGDTAMYLCATSRVRGIQETQYFGPGTRLLVL.

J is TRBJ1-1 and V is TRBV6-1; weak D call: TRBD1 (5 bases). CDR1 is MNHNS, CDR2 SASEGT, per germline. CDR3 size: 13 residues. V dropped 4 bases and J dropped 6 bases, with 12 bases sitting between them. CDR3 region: CASSVRVGAEAFF. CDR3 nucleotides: TGTGCCAGCAGTGTCAGGGTCGGAGCTGAAGCTTTCTTT.

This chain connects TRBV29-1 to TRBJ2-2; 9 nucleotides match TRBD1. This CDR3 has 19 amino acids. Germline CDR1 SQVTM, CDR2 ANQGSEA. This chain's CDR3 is CSIRPTLRGQGYGTGELFF. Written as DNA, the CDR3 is TGCAGTATTCGACCGACCCTTAGGGGACAGGGATATGGCACCGGGGAGCTGTTTTTT.